The present entry profiles one T cell receptor beta chain with its context. Method: immunoSEQ multiplex PCR; TCRdb's copy keeps in-frame clones and lacks some. Of approximately 100,000 clones listed, about 91% are singletons. This specimen belongs to a study of blood T cell repertoires in COVID-19. Germline V gives CDR1 SGHDN, CDR2 FVKESK. The V end was cut by 4 bases, the J end by 0 bases, with 10 bases between. The length of the CDR3 is 14 residues. The chain links TRBV14 to TRBJ2-7, with a possible D match to TRBD1 (6 bases). Source material: peripheral blood. The clonotype originates from a human donor in a cohort sampled during active COVID-19. The CDR3 here is CASSLLGASYEQYF. The DNA for the CDR3 is TGTGCCAGCAGCCTCCTGGGGGCCTCCTACGAGCAGTACTTC.